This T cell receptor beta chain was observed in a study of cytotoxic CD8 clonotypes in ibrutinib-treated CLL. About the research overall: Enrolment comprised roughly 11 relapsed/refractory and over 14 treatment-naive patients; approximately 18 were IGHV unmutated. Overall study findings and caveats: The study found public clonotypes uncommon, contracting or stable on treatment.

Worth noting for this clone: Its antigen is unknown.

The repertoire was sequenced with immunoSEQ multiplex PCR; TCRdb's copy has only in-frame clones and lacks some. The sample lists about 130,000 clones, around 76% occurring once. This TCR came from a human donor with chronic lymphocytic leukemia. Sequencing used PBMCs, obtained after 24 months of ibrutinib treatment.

Here the CDR3 reads CASSLVWDRHSGANVLTF. Written as DNA, the CDR3 is TGTGCCAGCAGCTTGGTTTGGGACCGACACTCTGGGGCCAACGTCCTGACTTTC. The rearrangement links TRBV5-6 to TRBJ2-6; the D call may be TRBD1 or TRBD2 (5 bases each). This CDR3 has 18 residues. Germline CDR1 reads SGHDT; CDR2 reads YYEEEE. Trimming stripped 0 bases from V and 0 bases from J, with 13 bases between. The variable domain in full, completed from reference TRBV5-6 and TRBJ2-6, reads DAGVTQSPTHLIKTRGQQVTLRCSPKSGHDTVSWYQQALGQGPQFIFQYYEEEERQRGNFPDRFSGHQFPNYSSELNVNALLLGDSALYLCASSLVWDRHSGANVLTFGAGSRLTVL.